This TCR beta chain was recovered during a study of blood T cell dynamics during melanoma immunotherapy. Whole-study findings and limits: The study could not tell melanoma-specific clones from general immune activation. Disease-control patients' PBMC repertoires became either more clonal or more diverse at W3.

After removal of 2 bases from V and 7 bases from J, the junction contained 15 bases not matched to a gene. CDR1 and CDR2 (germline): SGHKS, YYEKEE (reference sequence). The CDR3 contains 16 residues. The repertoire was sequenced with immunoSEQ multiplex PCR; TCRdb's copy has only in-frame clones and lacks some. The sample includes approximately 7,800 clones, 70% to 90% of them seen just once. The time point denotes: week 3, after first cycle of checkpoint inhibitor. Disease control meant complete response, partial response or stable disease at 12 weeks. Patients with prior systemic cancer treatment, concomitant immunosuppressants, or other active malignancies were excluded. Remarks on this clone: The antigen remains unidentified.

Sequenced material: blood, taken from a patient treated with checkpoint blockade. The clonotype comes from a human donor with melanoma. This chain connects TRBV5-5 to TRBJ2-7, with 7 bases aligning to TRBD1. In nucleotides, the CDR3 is TGTGCCAGCAGCTTTAGAGGGACAGCGAGCACTGGAGAGCAGTACTTC. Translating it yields CASSFRGTASTGEQYF.